The rows below give T cell receptor beta chains drawn from one sample of a study of blood T cell repertoires in COVID-19. TCRdb keeps only in-frame clones here, not all; method: immunoSEQ multiplex PCR. Of under 350,000 clones listed, around 89% are singletons. Sequenced: peripheral blood. The source is a man aged 35-49 years with acute or convalescent COVID-19. Both conserved end residues are part of each CDR3. The D gene is left open where the match is weak. Expanded clones are given a class, and other clones once, few, many or no size at all.

D gene,J gene,clone size,V gene,CDR3 protein,CDR3 DNA
TRBD1,TRBJ2-7,few,TRBV27,CASSPPGGRHEQYF,TGTGCCAGCAGTCCCCCAGGGGGTAGGCACGAGCAGTACTTC
NA,TRBJ2-4,NA,TRBV9,CASSATGAKNIQYF,TGTGCCAGCAGCGCTACAGGGGCCAAAAACATTCAGTACTTC
TRBD1,TRBJ1-3,NA,TRBV9,CASSEEGASGNTIYF,TGTGCCAGCAGCGAAGAGGGGGCCAGTGGAAACACCATATATTTT
NA,TRBJ1-2,NA,TRBV5-6,CASSDSVIYGYTF,TGTGCCAGCAGCGACAGCGTCATCTATGGCTACACCTTC
TRBD1,TRBJ1-5,NA,TRBV30,CAWKNRGVVSNQPQHF,TGTGCCTGGAAGAACAGGGGAGTCGTAAGCAATCAGCCCCAGCATTTT
NA,TRBJ1-6,NA,TRBV9,CASSSAAGSPLHF,TGTGCCAGCAGCAGCGCGGCGGGCTCACCCCTCCACTTT
NA,TRBJ2-1,NA,TRBV5-1,CASSLVTQGIEQFF,TGCGCCAGCAGCTTGGTCACCCAGGGAATCGAGCAGTTCTTC
TRBD1,TRBJ2-7,NA,TRBV2,CASSFRLGTEYEQYF,TGTGCCAGCAGTTTCCGTTTGGGGACAGAGTACGAGCAGTACTTC
NA,TRBJ1-2,once,TRBV14,CASSQGAAQSYGYTF,TGTGCCAGCAGCCAAGGGGCAGCCCAAAGCTATGGCTACACCTTC
NA,TRBJ1-3,NA,TRBV6-1,CASSEWEGGGSSGNTIYF,TGTGCCAGCAGTGAATGGGAGGGGGGGGGAAGCTCTGGAAACACCATATATTTT
NA,TRBJ1-1,few,TRBV6-5,CASKRNTEAFF,TGTGCCAGCAAGAGGAACACTGAAGCTTTCTTT
TRBD2,TRBJ2-3,NA,TRBV4-2,CASSQDVAGGSDTQYF,TGTGCCAGCAGCCAAGATGTAGCGGGGGGGTCGGATACGCAGTATTTT
NA,TRBJ1-2,NA,TRBV29-1,CSVEVQGRGYGYTF,TGCAGCGTTGAAGTACAGGGACGGGGCTATGGCTACACCTTC
NA,TRBJ1-1,NA,TRBV7-2,CASSKNMNTEAFF,TGTGCCAGCAGCAAAAACATGAACACTGAAGCTTTCTTT
TRBD2,TRBJ2-7,NA,TRBV6-5,CASTLVWGGEQYF,TGTGCCAGCACCCTCGTATGGGGGGGGGAGCAGTACTTC
TRBD1,TRBJ1-2,NA,TRBV2,CASSGQGYGYTF,TGTGCCAGCAGTGGACAGGGCTATGGCTACACCTTC
NA,TRBJ2-7,NA,TRBV7-9,CASSSSRGYEQYF,TGTGCCAGCAGCTCCAGCAGGGGCTACGAGCAGTACTTC
TRBD1,TRBJ2-1,NA,TRBV10-3,CAISELGGQVGDNEQFF,TGTGCCATCAGTGAGTTGGGGGGACAGGTTGGGGACAATGAGCAGTTCTTC
TRBD1,TRBJ1-3,NA,TRBV25-1,CASSPPGTGGTIYF,TGTGCCAGCAGCCCGCCCGGGACAGGGGGCACCATATATTTT
NA,TRBJ1-1,NA,TRBV3-1/TRBV3-2,CASSPSLTANTEAFF,TGTGCCAGCAGCCCCTCCTTGACTGCGAACACTGAAGCTTTCTTT
NA,TRBJ1-3,NA,TRBV5-1,CASSATGFSGNTIYF,TGCGCCAGCAGCGCTACAGGTTTCTCTGGAAACACCATATATTTT
TRBD1,TRBJ2-1,NA,TRBV7-2,CASSFTGGNEQFF,TGTGCCAGCAGCTTTACAGGGGGCAATGAGCAGTTCTTC
NA,TRBJ2-2,NA,TRBV19,CASSGRYDTGELFF,TGTGCCAGTAGCGGTCGGTACGACACCGGGGAGCTGTTTTTT
TRBD1,TRBJ2-7,NA,TRBV7-9,CASSLGTVHAYEQYF,TGTGCCAGCAGCTTGGGGACAGTACACGCCTACGAGCAGTACTTC
NA,TRBJ2-2,NA,TRBV20-1,CSASQTGNTGELFF,TGCAGTGCTAGTCAAACAGGGAACACCGGGGAGCTGTTTTTT
NA,TRBJ2-2,NA,TRBV3-1/TRBV3-2,CASSRRGGENTGELFF,TGTGCCAGCAGCCGCAGGGGAGGGGAAAACACCGGGGAGCTGTTTTTT
TRBD2,TRBJ2-3,NA,TRBV6-1,CASSDLAGGDTQYF,TGTGCCAGCAGTGACCTAGCGGGTGGAGATACGCAGTATTTT
TRBD2,TRBJ2-1,NA,TRBV13,CASSPSRSGLAYNEQFF,TGTGCCAGCAGTCCTAGTCGGTCGGGACTAGCGTACAATGAGCAGTTCTTC
NA,TRBJ1-2,NA,TRBV3-1/TRBV3-2,CASSHRDGEGGYTF,TGTGCCAGCAGCCACCGGGACGGGGAGGGCGGCTACACCTTC
NA,TRBJ1-2,NA,TRBV27,CASSPRTDLHGYTF,TGTGCCAGCAGTCCGCGGACAGACCTCCACGGCTACACCTTC
NA,TRBJ1-2,NA,TRBV4-1,CASSLNREGDYGYTF,TGCGCCAGCAGCCTTAACAGGGAAGGCGACTATGGCTACACCTTC
TRBD1,TRBJ2-1,NA,TRBV9,CASSLRDRGTYEQFF,TGTGCCAGCAGCCTCCGGGACAGGGGGACGTATGAGCAGTTCTTC
TRBD1,TRBJ1-1,NA,TRBV5-6,CASSPRGLRSTEAFF,TGTGCCAGCAGCCCCAGGGGGCTACGGAGCACTGAAGCTTTCTTT
TRBD1,TRBJ2-7,NA,TRBV24-1,CATFGRPTGIEQYF,TGTGCCACTTTCGGTAGGCCGACAGGGATCGAGCAGTACTTC
NA,TRBJ2-7,NA,TRBV20-1,CSASQEYEQYF,TGCAGTGCTAGTCAGGAATACGAGCAGTACTTC
NA,TRBJ1-2,few,TRBV6-5,CASSSDGYGYTF,TGTGCCAGCAGTAGCGACGGCTATGGCTACACCTTC
NA,TRBJ1-1,NA,TRBV5-6,CASTMGGGTEAFF,TGTGCCAGCACCATGGGAGGGGGCACTGAAGCTTTCTTT
TRBD1,TRBJ2-2,NA,TRBV19,CASSWGTGITGELFF,TGTGCCAGTAGTTGGGGGACAGGGATCACCGGGGAGCTGTTTTTT
NA,TRBJ1-2,NA,TRBV11-2,CASSLSPGEHGYTF,TGTGCCAGCAGCCTAAGTCCAGGGGAGCATGGCTACACCTTC
TRBD2,TRBJ2-3,NA,TRBV4-1,CASSQEYTQRGSTDTQYF,TGCGCCAGCAGCCAAGAGTATACCCAGCGGGGGAGCACAGATACGCAGTATTTT
NA,TRBJ1-2,NA,TRBV5-1,CASSLYSTGGYTF,TGCGCCAGCAGCTTGTACAGTACCGGTGGCTACACCTTC
TRBD1,TRBJ1-6,NA,TRBV30,CAGQGSSYNSPLHF,TGTGCCGGACAGGGAAGCTCCTATAATTCACCCCTCCACTTT
TRBD1,TRBJ1-2,NA,TRBV6-5,CASSPGQHYGYTF,TGTGCCAGCAGTCCGGGACAGCACTATGGCTACACCTTC
NA,TRBJ1-1,once,TRBV7-3,CASSLQRLNTEAFF,TGTGCCAGCAGCTTACAGAGGTTGAACACTGAAGCTTTCTTT
TRBD1,TRBJ1-5,NA,TRBV7-2,CASSLGDRASQPQHF,TGTGCCAGCAGCTTAGGGGACAGGGCAAGTCAGCCCCAGCATTTT
TRBD1,TRBJ1-5,NA,TRBV3-1/TRBV3-2,CASSQDPRGWQPQHF,TGTGCCAGCAGCCAAGATCCCAGGGGGTGGCAGCCCCAGCATTTT
NA,TRBJ2-7,NA,TRBV10-3,CAILRAPGYEQYF,TGTGCCATCCTAAGGGCCCCAGGGTACGAGCAGTACTTC
TRBD2,TRBJ2-1,NA,TRBV7-8,CASSSSGGFYNEQFF,TGTGCCAGCAGCTCGAGCGGGGGGTTCTACAATGAGCAGTTCTTC
NA,TRBJ1-1,NA,TRBV2,CASRQGRGSTEAFF,TGTGCCAGCAGGCAGGGGCGGGGGAGCACTGAAGCTTTCTTT
TRBD2,TRBJ2-2,NA,TRBV6-1,CASSVRGEGGTGELFF,TGTGCCAGCAGTGTCCGGGGGGAGGGAGGCACCGGGGAGCTGTTTTTT
NA,TRBJ1-2,once,TRBV21-1,CASSNGQGDGYTF,TGTGCCAGCAGCAACGGACAGGGCGATGGCTACACCTTC
NA,TRBJ2-3,NA,TRBV12-3/TRBV12-4,CASRRAGGDTQYF,TGTGCCAGCAGGCGGGCCGGGGGAGATACGCAGTATTTT
TRBD2,TRBJ2-2,few,TRBV6-6,CASSYTGGGTGELFF,TGTGCCAGCAGTTACACGGGGGGTGGTACCGGGGAGCTGTTTTTT
NA,TRBJ2-3,once,TRBV12-3/TRBV12-4,CASSWDTADTQYF,TGTGCCAGCAGTTGGGACACCGCAGATACGCAGTATTTT
TRBD2,TRBJ2-3,NA,TRBV5-1,CASSWGTSGVTDTQYF,TGCGCCAGCAGCTGGGGGACTAGCGGGGTCACAGATACGCAGTATTTT
NA,TRBJ1-2,NA,TRBV30,CAWTVGDAGYTF,TGTGCCTGGACCGTTGGAGATGCTGGCTACACCTTC
NA,TRBJ1-2,NA,TRBV9,CASSPPIGFNYGYTF,TGTGCCAGCAGCCCCCCCATCGGGTTCAACTATGGCTACACCTTC
NA,TRBJ1-5,NA,TRBV10-2,CASRDYDQPQHF,TGCGCCAGCCGGGACTACGATCAGCCCCAGCATTTT
TRBD1,TRBJ1-2,NA,TRBV7-2,CASSPDREYGGYTF,TGTGCCAGCAGCCCAGACAGGGAATATGGGGGCTACACCTTC